The next 27 T cell receptor beta chains were all read from a single sample in a study of blood T cell repertoires in COVID-19. Profiled with immunoSEQ multiplex PCR; TCRdb holds only in-frame clones, not every one. The profile shows some 150,000 clones, about 83% of them singletons. Material for sequencing was PBMCs or T cells enriched from blood (not recorded which). The source of these receptors is a woman aged 45-65 years in a cohort exposed to, infected with or recovered from COVID-19 (not recorded which).

This chain uses TRBV2 with TRBJ2-7, with 13 positions matching TRBD2. The junction had 12 bases not matched to a gene; V was cut back by 7 bases and J by 6 bases. The length of the CDR3 is 16 residues. Looked up from germline, CDR1 is SNHLY and CDR2 is FYNNEI. The CDR3 DNA reads TGTGCCAGCACTCTAGGACTAGCGGGGGTATCGGGCGAGCAGTACTTC. Translated: CASTLGLAGVSGEQYF. Filled out from reference TRBV2 and TRBJ2-7, the complete variable domain reads EPEVTQTPSHQVTQMGQEVILRCVPISNHLYFYWYRQILGQKVEFLVSFYNNEISEKSEIFDDQFSVERPDGSNFTLKIRSTKLEDSAMYFCASTLGLAGVSGEQYFGPGTRLTVT.

CDR3 loop: CASSLRLAEINEQFF. The CDR3 DNA follows: TGTGCCAGCAGCTTAAGACTAGCGGAAATCAATGAGCAGTTCTTC. The chain couples TRBV7-3 to TRBJ2-1; TRBD2 agrees at 9 bases. The CDR3 is made up of 15 amino acids. V gave up 1 base and J gave up 6 bases; unmatched junction bases: 4. Looked up from germline, CDR1 is SGHTA and CDR2 is FQGTGA.

In its sample, this clone was seen a few times. The chain carries TRBV5-1 and TRBJ2-5, with D perhaps matching TRBD1 (6 bases). Between the trimmed V and J ends, which lost 4 bases and 4 bases, there was a span of 14 bases. The CDR3 is 14 residues long. Germline V gene data show CDR1 as SGHRS and CDR2 as YFSETQ. The CDR3 protein is CASSITGQGETQYF. The CDR3 DNA follows: TGCGCCAGCAGCATCACAGGGCAGGGAGAGACCCAGTACTTC.

The rearrangement links TRBV7-3 to TRBJ1-1; D unclear. Germline values: CDR1 SGHTA, CDR2 FQGTGA. The CDR3 contains 13 residues. Trimming pared 2 bases from V and 6 bases from J, leaving 10 bases between. The CDR3 sequence is CASSLGQFAEAFF. For the CDR3, the DNA is TGTGCCAGCAGCTTAGGTCAGTTCGCTGAAGCTTTCTTT.

This chain uses TRBV9 with TRBJ2-1, with D unclear. There are 12 residues in the CDR3. Trimming took 4 bases from V and 7 from J, leaving 9 bases between them. Germline-derived CDR1 and CDR2 are SGDLS and YYNGEE. In nucleotides, the CDR3 is TGTGCCAGCAGCCGTAGAGATAATGAGCAGTTCTTC. Amino acid sequence: CASSRRDNEQFF.

The chain couples TRBV28 to TRBJ1-6, with a tentative D call TRBD1 (5 bases). Germline CDR1 is MDHEN and CDR2 is SYDVKM. The CDR3 spans 13 residues. With 6 bases removed from V and 5 bases from J, the gap between germline ends came to 8 bases. CDR3 nucleotide sequence: TGTGCCAGCAGACAGGACCATAATTCACCCCTCCACTTT. This translates into CASRQDHNSPLHF.

CDR3 nucleotides: TGTGCCAGCAGCGTCGGACGGGGGGTCGGAACCCAGTACTTC. Translating gives CASSVGRGVGTQYF. The chain couples TRBV9 to TRBJ2-5; TRBD2 matches at 7 bases. The CDR3 is made up of 14 amino acids. The germline V gene has CDR1 SGDLS and CDR2 YYNGEE. The junction had 9 bases not matched to a gene; V was cut back by 2 bases and J by 8 bases.

This clone was seen a few times. The genes are TRBV5-4 and TRBJ2-7, with 8 bases lining up with TRBD2. CDR3 length: 14 amino acids. Per germline, CDR1 SGHNT and CDR2 YYREEE (reference sequence). The V segment lost 5 bases and the J segment 7 bases; nucleotides outside the gene matches: 11. CDR3 sequence: CASREAGAPLEQYF. The CDR3 coding sequence is TGTGCCAGCAGGGAAGCGGGAGCCCCTCTGGAGCAGTACTTC.

This clone was counted between two and nine times. This rearrangement joins TRBV7-8 to TRBJ1-6; TRBD1 matches 11 bases. This CDR3 has 15 residues. V was clipped by 5 bases and J by 9 bases; unmatched bases: 6. In germline, CDR1 is SGHVS, CDR2 FQNEAQ. CDR3 DNA: TGTGCCAGCAGCCCCAGGACAGGGGGCGGTTCACCCCTCCACTTT. Its translation is CASSPRTGGGSPLHF.

This chain links TRBV19 with TRBJ1-6, with TRBD1 matching over 9 bases. Losses at the gene ends were 5 bases for V and 10 bases for J; bases not matched to a gene: 6. CDR3 length equals 14 residues. Germline loops: CDR1 LNHDA, CDR2 SQIVND (reference sequence). CDR3 loop: CASSGTGPRSPLHF. For the CDR3, the DNA is TGTGCCAGTAGTGGGACAGGGCCACGGTCACCCCTCCACTTT.

This rearrangement joins TRBV27 to TRBJ1-1; TRBD1 might be the D (5 bases). The germline V gene encodes CDR1 MNHEY and CDR2 SMNVEV (reference sequence). The CDR3 is made up of 13 amino acids. V shed 2 bases and J shed 4 bases, with 8 bases lying between them. DNA for the CDR3: TGTGCCAGCAGTTTACGGAGGGGCACTGAAGCTTTCTTT. It translates to CASSLRRGTEAFF.

Note on this clone: Different DNA sequences within this sample yield the same CDR3. The J gene is TRBJ2-1, the V gene TRBV28, with a possible D match to TRBD1 (7 bases). V lost 1 base and J lost 1, with 8 bases in between. The V gene's germline CDR1 is MDHEN and CDR2 SYDVKM. CDR3 size: 15 residues. The CDR3 reads CASSLSGGSYNEQFF. The CDR3 DNA follows: TGTGCCAGCAGTTTATCAGGGGGGTCCTACAATGAGCAGTTCTTC.

The rearrangement uses TRBV5-6 and TRBJ1-1; D perhaps matches TRBD1 (6 bases). Between the trimmed V and J ends, which lost 4 bases and 6 bases, there was a span of 19 bases. The CDR3 length is 15 residues. The germline CDR1 and CDR2 sequences are SGHDT and YYEEEE. CDR3 sequence: CASSLRQVGGPEAFF. In DNA form, the CDR3 reads TGTGCCAGCAGCCTAAGACAGGTTGGGGGACCTGAAGCTTTCTTT. Filled out from reference TRBV5-6 and TRBJ1-1, the complete variable domain reads DAGVTQSPTHLIKTRGQQVTLRCSPKSGHDTVSWYQQALGQGPQFIFQYYEEEERQRGNFPDRFSGHQFPNYSSELNVNALLLGDSALYLCASSLRQVGGPEAFFGQGTRLTVV.

A single count supports this clone. The CDR3 here is CASSPNPSGGMTDTQYF. The CDR3 nucleotides read TGTGCCAGCTCACCAAACCCTAGCGGGGGAATGACAGATACGCAGTATTTT. This chain joins TRBV18 and TRBJ2-3; TRBD2 aligns across 10 bases. Germline V gene sequence: CDR1 KGHSH, CDR2 LQKENI. The CDR3 sequence is 17 residues long. With 2 bases clipped from V and 3 bases from J, the junction kept 8 bases outside the gene matches.

The rearrangement joins TRBV27 to TRBJ2-3, with D uncertain. V gave up 7 bases and J gave up 0 bases, with 5 bases separating them. Germline V CDR1 and CDR2: MNHEY, SMNVEV (reference sequence). The CDR3 sequence is 12 residues long. The CDR3 nucleotides are TGTGCCAGCATCTCTAGCACAGATACGCAGTATTTT. Protein product: CASISSTDTQYF.

This rearrangement joins TRBV25-1 to TRBJ2-2, with a weak D call TRBD1 (5 bases). This CDR3 has 14 residues. CDR1 and CDR2 (germline): MGHDK, SYGVNS. Trimming left V 3 bases short and J 1 base short, with 6 bases between. CDR3 bases: TGTGCCAGCAGTGATACAGGGAACACCGGGGAGCTGTTTTTT. It specifies CASSDTGNTGELFF.

The gene calls are TRBV3-1 (or the pseudogene TRBV3-2) and TRBJ1-2, with D possibly TRBD1 on 5 matching bases. The V gene lost 1 base and the J gene lost 0 bases, with 6 bases spanning the gap. Germline CDR1 and CDR2: LGHDT and YNNKEL (reference sequence). The CDR3 runs to 14 residues. The CDR3, as DNA: TGTGCCAGCAGCCAAGGACAGACTAACTATGGCTACACCTTC. It specifies CASSQGQTNYGYTF.

The chain recombines TRBV9 with TRBJ2-1; 10 bases agree with TRBD2. CDR1 is SGDLS and CDR2 is YYNGEE in the germline V gene. CDR3 length: 17 amino acids. Unmatched junction bases numbered 8, after V lost 3 bases and J lost 2 bases. The CDR3 DNA reads as TGTGCCAGCAGCGACAACACCGGGACTAGCGCCTACAATGAGCAGTTCTTC. It is translated as CASSDNTGTSAYNEQFF.

This chain joins TRBV19 and TRBJ2-1; 15 nucleotides agree with TRBD2. The CDR3 loop spans 16 amino acids. V shed 7 bases, J shed 8 bases, and the junction held 9 bases outside the gene matches. The germline CDR1 and CDR2 sequences are LNHDA and SQIVND (reference sequence). The CDR3 DNA reads as TGTGCCAGTAAGGGGACTAGCGGGAGGTCGTTCGATGAGCAGTTCTTC. This sequence encodes CASKGTSGRSFDEQFF. Supplemented by reference TRBV19 and TRBJ2-1, the full variable domain reads DGGITQSPKYLFRKEGQNVTLSCEQNLNHDAMYWYRQDPGQGLRLIYYSQIVNDFQKGDIAEGYSVSREKKESFPLTVTSAQKNPTAFYLCASKGTSGRSFDEQFFGPGTRLTVL.

The chain recombines TRBV2 with TRBJ2-2; D ambiguous. V dropped 6 bases and J dropped 1 base, with 9 bases sitting between them. This CDR3 is built from 14 residues. Germline lookup yields CDR1 SNHLY and CDR2 FYNNEI. CDR3 nucleotide sequence: TGTGCCAGCAGGGAGACGGTGAACACCGGGGAGCTGTTTTTT. Translating it yields CASRETVNTGELFF. The complete variable domain, with remaining parts taken from reference TRBV2 and TRBJ2-2, reads EPEVTQTPSHQVTQMGQEVILRCVPISNHLYFYWYRQILGQKVEFLVSFYNNEISEKSEIFDDQFSVERPDGSNFTLKIRSTKLEDSAMYFCASRETVNTGELFFGEGSRLTVL.

The chain couples TRBV25-1 to TRBJ1-5; 8 bases agree with TRBD1. The junction had 6 bases not matched to a gene; V was cut back by 3 bases and J by 5 bases. Germline CDR1 and CDR2: MGHDK and SYGVNS. The CDR3 covers 15 residues. This CDR3 reads CASSDDRGDYQPQHF. The CDR3 DNA is TGTGCCAGCAGTGACGACAGGGGAGATTATCAGCCCCAGCATTTT.

This sequence joins TRBV3-1 (or the pseudogene TRBV3-2) and TRBJ2-7, with 7 bases identical to TRBD2. Germline V gives CDR1 LGHDT, CDR2 YNNKEL (reference sequence). With V trimmed by 3 bases and J by 0 bases, 2 bases remained unmatched. This CDR3 has 14 residues. The CDR3 DNA is TGTGCCAGCAGCCAGGGGACTACCTCCTACGAGCAGTACTTC. Protein product: CASSQGTTSYEQYF.

V usage is TRBV6-1 and J usage is TRBJ1-5; D not certain. Trimming removed 1 base at V and 0 bases at J, with 7 bases between. The CDR3 is made up of 15 amino acids. Germline CDR1 is MNHNS and CDR2 is SASEGT. The CDR3 sequence is CASSEGGFSNQPQHF. The CDR3, as DNA: TGTGCCAGCAGTGAAGGCGGATTTAGCAATCAGCCCCAGCATTTT.

The chain joins TRBV5-4 to TRBJ2-3; perhaps TRBD2 as D (5 bases). The germline V gene encodes CDR1 SGHNT and CDR2 YYREEE (reference sequence). CDR3 size: 14 residues. V was shortened by 1 base and J by 0 bases, with 6 bases between the two germline ends. The CDR3 sequence: CASSLRGSTDTQYF. CDR3 in DNA: TGTGCCAGCAGCTTGCGGGGTAGCACAGATACGCAGTATTTT.

The V and J genes are TRBV6-1 and TRBJ2-3; D is perhaps TRBD1 (6 bases). The CDR3 covers 15 residues. The ends were cut back, 1 base at V and 4 bases at J, with 12 bases in the middle. Germline V gene sequence: CDR1 MNHNS, CDR2 SASEGT. In DNA, the CDR3 is TGTGCCAGCAGTGAAGAAACAGGGTTCGCAGATACGCAGTATTTT. Amino acid sequence: CASSEETGFADTQYF.

The chain uses TRBV7-9 and TRBJ2-5, with D perhaps TRBD1 (5 bases). Trimming shortened V by 1 base and J by 3 bases, and 12 bases separated the two germline ends. The germline V gene encodes CDR1 SEHNR and CDR2 FQNEAQ (reference sequence). The CDR3 contains 15 residues. CDR3 loop: CASSLGETVKETQYF. CDR3 bases: TGTGCCAGCAGCTTAGGTGAGACAGTGAAAGAGACCCAGTACTTC. The whole variable domain, remainder taken from reference TRBV7-9 and TRBJ2-5, is DTGVSQNPRHKITKRGQNVTFRCDPISEHNRLYWYRQTLGQGPEFLTYFQNEAQLEKSRLLSDRFSAERPKGSFSTLEIQRTEQGDSAMYLCASSLGETVKETQYFGPGTRLLVL.

This chain links TRBV19 with TRBJ2-1; 13 positions agree with TRBD2. With V trimmed by 1 base and J by 8 bases, 17 bases remained unmatched. Per germline, CDR1 LNHDA and CDR2 SQIVND (reference sequence). This CDR3 comprises 20 residues. CDR3 in DNA: TGTGCCAGTAGTATAGTATCCCGACTAGCGGGAGGCGAAGGGGGATATGAGCAGTTCTTC. It translates to CASSIVSRLAGGEGGYEQFF.